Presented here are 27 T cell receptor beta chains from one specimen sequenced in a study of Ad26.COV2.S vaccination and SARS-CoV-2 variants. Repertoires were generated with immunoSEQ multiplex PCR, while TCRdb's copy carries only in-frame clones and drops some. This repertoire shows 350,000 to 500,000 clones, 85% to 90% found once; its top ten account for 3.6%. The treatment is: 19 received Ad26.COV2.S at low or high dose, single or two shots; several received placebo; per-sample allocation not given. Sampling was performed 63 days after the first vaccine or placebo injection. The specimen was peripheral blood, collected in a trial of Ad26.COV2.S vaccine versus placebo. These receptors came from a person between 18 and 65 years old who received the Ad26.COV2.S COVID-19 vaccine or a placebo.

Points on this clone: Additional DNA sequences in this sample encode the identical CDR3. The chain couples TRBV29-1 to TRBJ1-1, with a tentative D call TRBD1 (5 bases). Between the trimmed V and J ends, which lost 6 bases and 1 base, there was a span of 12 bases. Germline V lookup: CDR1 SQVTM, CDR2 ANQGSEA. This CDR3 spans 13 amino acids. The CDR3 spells CSVLRGGNTEAFF. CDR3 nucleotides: TGCAGCGTCCTCCGGGGGGGGAACACTGAAGCTTTCTTT.

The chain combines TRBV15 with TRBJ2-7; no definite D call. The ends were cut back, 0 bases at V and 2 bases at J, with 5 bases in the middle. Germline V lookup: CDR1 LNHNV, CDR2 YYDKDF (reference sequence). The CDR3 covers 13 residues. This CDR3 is CATSRDIPYEQYF. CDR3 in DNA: TGTGCCACCAGCAGAGATATCCCCTACGAGCAGTACTTC.

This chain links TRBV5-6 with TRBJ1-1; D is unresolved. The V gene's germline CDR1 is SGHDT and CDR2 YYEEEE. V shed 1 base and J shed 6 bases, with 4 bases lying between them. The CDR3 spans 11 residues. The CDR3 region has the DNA TGTGCCAGCAGCTTGTCATCTGAAGCTTTCTTT. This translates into CASSLSSEAFF.

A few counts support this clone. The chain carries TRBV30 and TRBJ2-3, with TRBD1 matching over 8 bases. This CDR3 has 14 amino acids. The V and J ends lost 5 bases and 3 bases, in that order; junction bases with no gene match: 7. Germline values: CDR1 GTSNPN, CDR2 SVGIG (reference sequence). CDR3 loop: CAWGQGARTDTQYF. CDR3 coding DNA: TGTGCCTGGGGGCAGGGGGCTCGGACAGATACGCAGTATTTT.

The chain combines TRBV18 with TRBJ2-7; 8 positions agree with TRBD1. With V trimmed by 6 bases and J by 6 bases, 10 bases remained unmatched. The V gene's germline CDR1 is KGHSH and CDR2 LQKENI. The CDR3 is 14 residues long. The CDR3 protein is CASSLAGGRREQYF. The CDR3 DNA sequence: TGTGCCAGCTCTCTCGCAGGGGGCCGACGCGAGCAGTACTTC.

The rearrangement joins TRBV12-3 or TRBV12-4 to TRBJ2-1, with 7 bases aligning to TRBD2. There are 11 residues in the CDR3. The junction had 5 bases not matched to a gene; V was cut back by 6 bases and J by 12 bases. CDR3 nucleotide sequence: TGTGCCAGCAGCACCCCGGGGGGGCAGTTCTTC. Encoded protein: CASSTPGGQFF.

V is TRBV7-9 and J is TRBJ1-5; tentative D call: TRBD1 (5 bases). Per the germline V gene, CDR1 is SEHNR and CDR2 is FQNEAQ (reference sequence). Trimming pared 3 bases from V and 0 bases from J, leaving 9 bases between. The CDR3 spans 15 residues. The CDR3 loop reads CASSFGADSNQPQHF. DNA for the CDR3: TGTGCCAGCAGCTTCGGGGCCGATAGCAATCAGCCCCAGCATTTT.

In DNA, the CDR3 is TGTGCCAGCAGCAGACGACAGGGAGGATTGCGCACCGGGGAGCTGTTTTTT. Translated, it gives CASSRRQGGLRTGELFF. The chain couples TRBV7-8 to TRBJ2-2; possible D gene TRBD1, 7 bases. Per the germline V gene, CDR1 is SGHVS and CDR2 is FQNEAQ. With 5 bases removed from V and 4 bases from J, the gap between germline ends came to 20 bases. This CDR3 region has 17 residues. The full variable domain, rest sourced from reference TRBV7-8 and TRBJ2-2, is GAGVSQSPRYKVAKRGQDVALRCDPISGHVSLFWYQQALGQGPEFLTYFQNEAQLDKSGLPSDRFFAERPEGSVSTLKIQRTQQEDSAVYLCASSRRQGGLRTGELFFGEGSRLTVL.

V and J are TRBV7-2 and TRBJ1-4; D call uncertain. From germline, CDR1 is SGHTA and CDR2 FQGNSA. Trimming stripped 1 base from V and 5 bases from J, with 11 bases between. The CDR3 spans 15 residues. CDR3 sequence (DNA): TGTGCCAGCAGCTTAGTATCGGGTACGAATGAAAAACTGTTTTTT. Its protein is CASSLVSGTNEKLFF.

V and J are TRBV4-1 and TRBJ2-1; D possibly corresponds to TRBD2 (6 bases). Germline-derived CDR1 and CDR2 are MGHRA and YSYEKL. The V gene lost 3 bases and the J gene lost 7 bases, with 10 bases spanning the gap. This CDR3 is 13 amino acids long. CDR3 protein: CASSQGLENEQFF. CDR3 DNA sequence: TGCGCCAGCAGCCAGGGACTGGAGAATGAGCAGTTCTTC.

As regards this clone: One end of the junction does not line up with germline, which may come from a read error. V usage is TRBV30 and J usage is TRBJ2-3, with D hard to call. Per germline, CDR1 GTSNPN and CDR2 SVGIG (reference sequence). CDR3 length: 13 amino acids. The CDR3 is CAWSYLSTDTQYF. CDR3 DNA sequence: TGTGCCTGGAGTTACCTGAGCACCGATACGCAGTATTTT.

CDR3: CASRRTGNTYEQYF. The CDR3 bases are TGTGCCAGCAGGCGGACAGGGAATACCTACGAGCAGTACTTC. The V call is TRBV5-6, the J call TRBJ2-7, with TRBD1 matching 8 bases. Germline-derived CDR1 and CDR2 are SGHDT and YYEEEE. The CDR3 totals 14 residues. With 5 bases clipped from V and 2 bases from J, the junction kept 6 bases outside the gene matches. Looking up the rest from reference TRBV5-6 and TRBJ2-7 gives the full variable domain: DAGVTQSPTHLIKTRGQQVTLRCSPKSGHDTVSWYQQALGQGPQFIFQYYEEEERQRGNFPDRFSGHQFPNYSSELNVNALLLGDSALYLCASRRTGNTYEQYFGPGTRLTVT.

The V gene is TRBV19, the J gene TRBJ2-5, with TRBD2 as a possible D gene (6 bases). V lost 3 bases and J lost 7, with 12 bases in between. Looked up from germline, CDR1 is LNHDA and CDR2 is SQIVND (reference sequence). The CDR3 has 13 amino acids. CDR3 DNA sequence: TGTGCCAGTAGTATTAGAGCACTAGCGACCCAGTACTTC. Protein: CASSIRALATQYF.

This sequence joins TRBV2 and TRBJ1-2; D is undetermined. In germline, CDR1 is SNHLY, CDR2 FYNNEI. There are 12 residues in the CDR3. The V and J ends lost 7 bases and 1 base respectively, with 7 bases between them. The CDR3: CASTGVNYGYTF. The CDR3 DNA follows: TGTGCCAGCACCGGGGTTAACTATGGCTACACCTTC.

Here the CDR3 reads CASSIYTPGVQETQYF. As DNA, the CDR3 is TGTGCCAGTAGTATCTACACACCTGGGGTCCAAGAGACCCAGTACTTC. The chain employs TRBV19 and TRBJ2-5, with D unresolved. Germline CDR1 is LNHDA and CDR2 is SQIVND (reference sequence). The ends were cut back, 3 bases at V and 1 base at J, with 15 bases in the middle. The CDR3 consists of 16 residues.

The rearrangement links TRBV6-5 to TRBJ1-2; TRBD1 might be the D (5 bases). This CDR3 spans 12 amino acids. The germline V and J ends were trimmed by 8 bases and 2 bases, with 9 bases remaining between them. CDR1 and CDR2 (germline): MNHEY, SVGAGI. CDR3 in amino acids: CASAGRNYGYTF. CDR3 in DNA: TGTGCCAGCGCGGGGCGGAACTATGGCTACACCTTC.

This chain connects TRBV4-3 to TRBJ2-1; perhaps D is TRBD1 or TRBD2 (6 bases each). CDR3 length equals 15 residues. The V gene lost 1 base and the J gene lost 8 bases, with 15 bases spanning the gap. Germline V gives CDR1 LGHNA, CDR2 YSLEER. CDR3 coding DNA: TGCGCCAGCAGCCAAGCAACAGGGTCGGGGGATGAGCAGTTCTTC. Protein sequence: CASSQATGSGDEQFF.

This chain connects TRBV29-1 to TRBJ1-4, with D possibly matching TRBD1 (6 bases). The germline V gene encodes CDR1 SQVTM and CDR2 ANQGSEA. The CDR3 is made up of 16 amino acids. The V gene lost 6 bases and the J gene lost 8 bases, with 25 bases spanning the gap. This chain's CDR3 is CSVLIAPGGAHEKLFF. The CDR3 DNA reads TGCAGCGTCCTTATTGCCCCGGGGGGGGCACACGAAAAACTGTTTTTT.

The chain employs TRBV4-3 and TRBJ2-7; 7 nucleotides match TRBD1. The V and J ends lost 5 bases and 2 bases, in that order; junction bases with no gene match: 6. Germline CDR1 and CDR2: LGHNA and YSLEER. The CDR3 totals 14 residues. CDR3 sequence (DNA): TGCGCCAGCAGCTTACGACAGGGAACCTACGAGCAGTACTTC. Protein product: CASSLRQGTYEQYF.

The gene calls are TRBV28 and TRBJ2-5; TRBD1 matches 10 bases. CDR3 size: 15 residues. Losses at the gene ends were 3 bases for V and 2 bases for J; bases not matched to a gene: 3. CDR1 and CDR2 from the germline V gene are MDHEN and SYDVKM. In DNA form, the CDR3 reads TGTGCCAGCAGTTTGGGGACAGGGGCACAAGAGACCCAGTACTTC. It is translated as CASSLGTGAQETQYF. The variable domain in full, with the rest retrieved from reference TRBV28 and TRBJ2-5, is DVKVTQSSRYLVKRTGEKVFLECVQDMDHENMFWYRQDPGLGLRLIYFSYDVKMKEKGDIPEGYSVSREKKERFSLILESASTNQTSMYLCASSLGTGAQETQYFGPGTRLLVL.

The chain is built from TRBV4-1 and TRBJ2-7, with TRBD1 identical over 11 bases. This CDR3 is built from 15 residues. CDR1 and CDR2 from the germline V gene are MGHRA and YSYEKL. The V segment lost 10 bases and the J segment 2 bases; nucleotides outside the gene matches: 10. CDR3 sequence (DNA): TGCGCCACCAAAACTCGGGACAGGGGGACCTACGAGCAGTACTTC. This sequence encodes CATKTRDRGTYEQYF.

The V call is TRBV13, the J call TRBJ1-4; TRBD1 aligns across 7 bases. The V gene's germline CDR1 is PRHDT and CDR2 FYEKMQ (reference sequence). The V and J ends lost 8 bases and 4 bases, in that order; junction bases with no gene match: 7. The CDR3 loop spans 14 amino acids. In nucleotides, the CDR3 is TGTGCCAGCCCTCCCCCAGGGGGTAATGAAAAACTGTTTTTT. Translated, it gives CASPPPGGNEKLFF.

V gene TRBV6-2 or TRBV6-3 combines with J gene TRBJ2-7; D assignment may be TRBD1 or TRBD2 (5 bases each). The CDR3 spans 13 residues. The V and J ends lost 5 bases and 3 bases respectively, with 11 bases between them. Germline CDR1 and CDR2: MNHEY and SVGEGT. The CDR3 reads CASSAGTVYEQYF. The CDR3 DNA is TGTGCCAGCAGTGCCGGGACGGTCTACGAGCAGTACTTC.

The DNA of the CDR3 is TGTGCCAGCAGATCAACTACCGGGAGTTATACTGAAGCTTTCTTT. It translates to CASRSTTGSYTEAFF. The gene calls are TRBV27 and TRBJ1-1; the D is unclear. The CDR3 totals 15 residues. Germline CDR1 is MNHEY and CDR2 is SMNVEV (reference sequence). V gave up 6 bases and J gave up 5 bases, with 19 bases separating them.

The chain's CDR3 is CSVDSASRGDTQYF. The CDR3 DNA is TGCAGCGTTGACTCAGCCTCGAGGGGAGATACGCAGTATTTT. This rearrangement joins TRBV29-1 to TRBJ2-3; D tentatively fits TRBD1 or TRBD2 (5 bases each). Germline V gene lookup returns CDR1 SQVTM and CDR2 ANQGSEA. The CDR3 covers 14 residues. V was cut by 3 bases and J by 5 bases, with 15 bases left in between.

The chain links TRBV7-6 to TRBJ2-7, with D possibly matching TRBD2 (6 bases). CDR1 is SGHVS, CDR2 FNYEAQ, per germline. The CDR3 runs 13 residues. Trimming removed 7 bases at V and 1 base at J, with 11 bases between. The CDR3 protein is CASMGGNSYEQYF. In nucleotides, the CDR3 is TGTGCCAGCATGGGGGGTAATTCCTACGAGCAGTACTTC.

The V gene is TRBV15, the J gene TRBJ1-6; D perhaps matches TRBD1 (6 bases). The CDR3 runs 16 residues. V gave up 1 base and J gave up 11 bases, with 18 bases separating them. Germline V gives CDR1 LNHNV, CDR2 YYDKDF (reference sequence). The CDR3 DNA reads TGTGCCACCAGCAGAGGGAGACAGGCGGTGGGGGCACCCCTCCACTTT. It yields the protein CATSRGRQAVGAPLHF.